This T cell receptor beta chain was recorded in a study of blood T cells in healthy people across ages. Next came a second PCR, run for roughly 6 to 11 cycles, which used a sample-barcoded 5' primer along with a J-beta primer mix. A single record per CDR3 protein comes from TCRdb applying MiXCR to the 5' RACE reads. The sample lists about 640,000 distinct CDR3 sequences; 45% to 65% were seen once. Staff drew roughly 10 milliliters of peripheral blood from each donor. The authors extracted at least 6 micrograms of total RNA per sample. General study findings and limits: Diversity was estimated from one million T cells, and these estimates were considered underestimates.

On this clonotype: Its cognate antigen is unknown.

This CDR3 has 16 residues. With V trimmed by 0 bases and J by 8 bases, 8 bases remained unmatched. From germline, CDR1 is SGDLS and CDR2 YYNGEE. The V call is TRBV9, the J call TRBJ2-1, with 10 bases fitting TRBD2. Sequenced sample: blood. The clonotype was recovered from a man aged 55 to 70 in good health. The CDR3 here is CASSVDRAGGIYEQFF. As DNA, the CDR3 is TGTGCCAGCAGCGTAGATAGAGCGGGGGGGATCTATGAGCAGTTCTTC.